The sequence of this TCR beta chain was determined in a study of CD8 T cells in Susac syndrome. Across the whole study: When blood was drawn, patients with Susac syndrome were on intravenous immunoglobulin alone, on corticosteroids, or therapy-naive.

As concerns this clonotype: Its target is not known.

The RNA, roughly 0.45 to 1 ug, was put through reverse transcription using random hexamers. With immunoSEQ multiplex PCR, TCR beta CDR3 was amplified across 54 Vbeta and 13 Jbeta. TCRdb redid the calling of the immunoSEQ multiplex PCR reads with MiXCR, one entry per CDR3 protein. The sample shows about 110,000 distinct CDR3 sequences, roughly 95% of them seen only once. V dropped 5 bases and J dropped 0 bases, with 11 bases sitting between them. Germline assignment: CDR1 MNHEY and CDR2 SMNVEV (reference sequence). This CDR3 region has 16 residues. Study-wide points: Across the total CD8+ repertoires, about 17 Susac-specific public clones were found. The CD8+ TEMRA repertoires yielded a few such clones.

The sequenced target, TCR beta, came from blood CD8+ and CD4+ T cells. The chain is built from TRBV27 and TRBJ1-6; D call uncertain. The sequenced material came from CD8+ T cells from PBMCs. This clonotype was obtained from a human donor with Susac syndrome. The chain's CDR3 is CASSIGPSSYNSPLHF. The DNA for the CDR3 is TGTGCCAGCAGTATTGGCCCAAGCTCCTATAATTCACCCCTCCACTTT.